The sequence of this T cell receptor (beta chain) was determined in a study of PD-L1 blockade in urothelial cancer. Background on the study: Blood was analyzed 3 weeks (second dose) and 6 weeks after treatment start.

This CDR3 comprises 14 residues. The germline gives CDR1 WNHNN, CDR2 SYGVQD (reference sequence). J lost 3 bases, V lost 6 bases, and 2 bases had no gene match. Clones were read by immunoSEQ multiplex PCR, and TCRdb kept only the in-frame ones, dropping some. The repertoire holds some 77,000 clones, roughly nine tenths seen once, with 5% to 7% in the top ten. Sequencing was performed on PBMCs, taken around atezolizumab (anti-PD-L1) treatment. This clonotype originated in a woman in her seventies with urothelial cancer. The chain links TRBV10-1 to TRBJ2-2; TRBD1 agrees at 9 bases. CDR3 residues: CASSRTGDTGELFF. In DNA, the CDR3 is TGCGCCAGCAGCCGGACAGGGGACACCGGGGAGCTGTTTTTT.